This T cell receptor beta chain was identified during a study of T cell responses to AZD1222 COVID-19 vaccine. Study-wide context: Second-dose groups at about 4 or about 12 weeks were pooled. Whole-study results and caveats: Targets within unmutated variant regions were reportedly found for nearly half of spike-specific TCRs.

Germline lookup yields CDR1 SGHVS and CDR2 FQNEAQ. This CDR3 region has 16 residues. With 3 bases removed from V and 0 bases from J, the gap between germline ends came to 14 bases. A word on this clone: Its cognate antigen is unknown.

Generated by immunoSEQ multiplex PCR, the TCRdb table keeps only in-frame clones and is missing some. The sample lists about 180,000 clones, about nine tenths occurring once. This TCR was recovered from an adult in good health. The rearrangement uses TRBV7-8 and TRBJ1-1, with TRBD1 as a possible D gene (6 bases). The sequencing here drew on peripheral blood, taken on day 0 of AZD1222 vaccination. The chain's CDR3 is CASSLHDRTLNTEAFF. The DNA for the CDR3 is TGTGCCAGCAGCTTGCATGACAGGACTTTGAACACTGAAGCTTTCTTT.